This TCR beta chain was captured by sequencing in a study of blood T cell repertoires in COVID-19. At the level of the study: Donors in the United States, Italy and Spain gave samples during acute or convalescent COVID-19.

Germline trimming cut 7 bases from V and 4 bases from J; bases unmatched to any gene: 6. The CDR3 runs 13 residues. The germline gives CDR1 SGHDN, CDR2 FVKESK. A few counts support this clone. Methods used by the authors: Estimation of nucleated cell counts was performed using reference gene primer amplification. TCRdb's copy holds only in-frame clones and misses some; the assay was immunoSEQ multiplex PCR. The D gene and trimming were derived from the DNA, and the V and J assignments and clone size from that table. The sample contains a few hundred thousand clones, about 85% of which appear only once.

The chain has TRBV14 and TRBJ1-2, with TRBD1 matching over 7 bases. This TCR derives from a woman under 30 with acute or convalescent COVID-19. Material for sequencing was peripheral blood. DNA of the CDR3: TGTGCCAGCACTGGACAGGCAGGCTATGGCTACACCTTC. Protein sequence: CASTGQAGYGYTF.